The rows below give T cell receptor beta chains drawn from one sample of a study of monozygotic twins with inflammatory bowel disease. TCRdb re-called the 5' RACE reads; one entry per CDR3 protein, DNA not given. This sample contains approximately 400,000 distinct CDR3 sequences. The specimen was blood. The receptors come from a human donor with ulcerative colitis or Crohn's disease, or a healthy co-twin of an affected twin (not recorded which). Each CDR3 is given with its conserved first and last residue.

V	J	CDR3
TRBV18	TRBJ2-1	CASSPGLALHNEQFF
TRBV10-2	TRBJ2-7	CASSERAAAYEQYF
TRBV2	TRBJ2-7	CASSRRDTGSDEQYF
TRBV5-5	TRBJ2-7	CASSPGLGSGSEQYF
TRBV7-2	TRBJ2-3	CASSYGDTQYF
TRBV6-5	TRBJ2-5	CASSFYSVWVMETQYF
TRBV4-1	TRBJ2-1	CASSQPASDHNEQFF
TRBV4-2	TRBJ2-2	CASSQERGGVGGELFF
TRBV27	TRBJ2-7	CASSAGQGALGYF
TRBV3-1	TRBJ1-1	CASSQESRENTEAFF
TRBV2	TRBJ1-3	CASSESQSEGTGNTIYF
TRBV5-6	TRBJ2-2	CASSLFSSTGELFF
TRBV30	TRBJ1-1	CAWSEGGLTEAFF
TRBV18	TRBJ2-1	CASSPRRGGDEQFF
TRBV7-8	TRBJ2-7	CASSNRLAGEGEQYF
TRBV30	TRBJ2-7	CAWSVKDYEQYF
TRBV18	TRBJ2-7	CASSPYNSEQYF
TRBV5-1	TRBJ2-1	CASTLGPGNNNEQFF
TRBV5-1	TRBJ1-1	CASNTGRDRGEAFF
TRBV12-3/TRBV12-4	TRBJ1-6	CASSPREISPLHF
TRBV12-3/TRBV12-4	TRBJ1-2	CASSLAGRAGYTF
TRBV10-3	TRBJ1-1	CAISLTGENTEAFF
TRBV7-8	TRBJ1-6	CASSFGQGGGSPLHF
TRBV5-8	TRBJ1-1	CASSPIHLNTEAFF
TRBV7-9	TRBJ1-2	CASSLGANNYGYTF
TRBV7-9	TRBJ1-2	CANRQLITWDYGYTF
TRBV27	TRBJ2-1	CASSFWEGREFF
TRBV5-1	TRBJ2-7	CASSPLQGSSYEQYF
TRBV6-1	TRBJ1-1	CASSENRNTEAFF
TRBV7-9	TRBJ2-7	CASSSTVATYEQYF
TRBV12-3/TRBV12-4	TRBJ2-7	CASTPTSGRNQQYF
TRBV5-1	TRBJ1-1	CASSFLPHFLLRQGGNTEAFF
TRBV6-1	TRBJ1-1	CASSQRSGTSNTEAFF
TRBV5-1	TRBJ2-1	CASSFSRQGVGNEQFF
TRBV27	TRBJ2-7	CASSLSGLASEQYF
TRBV4-1	TRBJ1-5	CASSQSWAVSNQPQHF
TRBV9	TRBJ2-2	CASSVAGGGANTGELFF